A selection of T cell receptor beta chains follows, all from one sample in a study of T cells in Graves' hyperthyroidism and ophthalmopathy. TCRdb re-called the multiplex PCR reads with MiXCR, one entry per CDR3 protein. The table records about 260,000 distinct CDR3 sequences, over 15% of them present only once. Sequencing was carried out using blood. The receptors originated from a woman younger than 35 with Graves' ophthalmopathy. CDR3s include the opening cysteine and the closing phenylalanine or tryptophan. D genes are given only for firm matches. A row's size may be missing; if present it is once, few, many or a size class.

>TRBV16|TRBD1|TRBJ1-2|few
TGTGCCAGCAGCCACGGGACAGTTAACTATGGCTACACCTTC
CASSHGTVNYGYTF
>TRBV27|TRBD1|TRBJ1-5|few
TGTGCCAGCAGTTTTGCGACAGGGGGAAGTCGGCAGCCCCAGCATTTT
CASSFATGGSRQPQHF
>TRBV7-6|TRBD2|TRBJ2-5|.
TGTGCCAGCAGCCTGATAGCGGGAGGGACCGAGACCCAGTACTTC
CASSLIAGGTETQYF
>TRBV6-5|.|TRBJ1-3|few
TGTGCCAGCAGTTACAGGGATGGAGGAAACACCATATATTTT
CASSYRDGGNTIYF
>TRBV29-1|.|TRBJ2-3|many
TGCAGCGTTGTGACTGCTTTCACAGATACGCAGTATTTT
CSVVTAFTDTQYF
>TRBV28|.|TRBJ1-2|many
TGTGCCAGCAGTATACCCTACTATGGCTACACCTTC
CASSIPYYGYTF
>TRBV14|.|TRBJ2-1|many
TGTGCCAGCAGCCAGATATCGACAGTTTACAATGAGCAGTTCTTC
CASSQISTVYNEQFF
>TRBV28|.|TRBJ1-1|few
TGTGCCAGCAGTTTTAAAACCAGGGGCACAACTTTCTTT
CASSFKTRGTTFF
>TRBV28|TRBD1|TRBJ1-1|many
TGTGCCAGTACCGGGACAGGGATCCTGAACACTGAAGCTTTCTTT
CASTGTGILNTEAFF
>TRBV4-3|TRBD1|TRBJ2-7|few
TGCGCCAGCAGCCCCGACAGGTCGGGACAGGGGGCGTACGAGCAGTACTTC
CASSPDRSGQGAYEQYF
>TRBV28|TRBD1|TRBJ2-6|many
TGTGCCAGCAGTCCACAGGGGACCGGGGCCAACGTCCTGACTTTC
CASSPQGTGANVLTF
>TRBV7-9|.|TRBJ2-5|many
TGTGCCAGCAGCTCCCCTTCCGAAGGGGGGAACCAAGAGACCCAGTACTTC
CASSSPSEGGNQETQYF
>TRBV27|TRBD2|TRBJ2-1|many
TGTGCCAGCAGTTTCAGGCGGGGGGTCACCCGTGACAATGAGCAGTTCTTC
CASSFRRGVTRDNEQFF
>TRBV5-1|TRBD2|TRBJ2-3|many
TGCGCCAGCAGCCCAGCCCCGGGACTAGAAAGAGATACGCAGTATTTT
CASSPAPGLERDTQYF
>TRBV2|TRBD2|TRBJ2-2|many
TGTGCCAGCAGTGTCGTCCTAGCGGGAGATGGCACCGGGGAGCTGTTTTTT
CASSVVLAGDGTGELFF
>TRBV18|TRBD1|TRBJ2-7|many
TGTGCCAGCTCATCAGACAGGGGACGGGAGCAGTACTTC
CASSSDRGREQYF
>TRBV12-5|.|TRBJ2-2|many
TGTGCTAGTGTCCCAGATGGAGGCACCGGGGAGCTGTTTTTT
CASVPDGGTGELFF
>TRBV25-1|.|TRBJ2-2|.
TGTGCCAGCAGGCAGACGGCCGTCGGGAACACCGGGGAGCTGTTTTTT
CASRQTAVGNTGELFF
>TRBV7-2|TRBD2|TRBJ2-5|many
TGTGCCAGCAGCCTGCTAGCGGGGGCTTCGGAGACCCAGTACTTC
CASSLLAGASETQYF
>TRBV20-1|TRBD1|TRBJ2-1|many
TGCAGCGCTCGACAGGGGGTTGGCTACAATGAGCAGTTCTTC
CSARQGVGYNEQFF
>TRBV20-1|TRBD1|TRBJ2-1|many
TGCAGTGCTAGAGATCTAAGGACAGGGGCATACAATGAGCAGTTCTTC
CSARDLRTGAYNEQFF
>TRBV6-1|.|TRBJ1-2|many
TGTGCCAGCGGCCAGGGGATTACAGCCTATGGCTACACCTTC
CASGQGITAYGYTF
>TRBV6-1|.|TRBJ2-5|many
TGTGCCAGCGGGTTCCCTGGGAGGAAAGAGACCCAGTACTTC
CASGFPGRKETQYF
>TRBV7-9|.|TRBJ2-1|many
TGTGCCAGCAGCCCCAGAGTGGGTAATGAGCAGTTCTTC
CASSPRVGNEQFF
>TRBV19|.|TRBJ1-5|many
TGTGCCAGCCCTAGGTCCTCGGGGGGTAGCAATCAGCCCCAGCATTTT
CASPRSSGGSNQPQHF
>TRBV7-9|TRBD1|TRBJ2-3|few
TGTGCCAGCAGCACAACGGGACAGGGGCCAGATACGCAGTATTTT
CASSTTGQGPDTQYF
>TRBV5-5|TRBD1|TRBJ1-1|many
TGTGCCAGCAGCTTGACCATGACAGGGTGGATCAACACTGAAGCTTTCTTT
CASSLTMTGWINTEAFF